Below, 25 T cell receptor beta chains from the same sample are listed, as sequenced in a study of blood T cell repertoires in COVID-19. Clones were read by immunoSEQ multiplex PCR, and TCRdb kept only the in-frame ones, dropping some. Of some 70,000 clones detected, 83% appear once; the ten largest clones hold over 40%. The source material was peripheral blood. These receptors all come from a man older than 75 with acute or convalescent COVID-19.

V is TRBV12-3 or TRBV12-4 and J is TRBJ1-1; 8 nucleotides agree with TRBD1. Trimming cost V 8 bases and J 1 base; bases outside gene matches: 0. The CDR3 runs 12 residues. The CDR3 reads CASGTGNTEAFF. CDR3 nucleotide sequence: TGTGCCAGCGGGACAGGGAACACTGAAGCTTTCTTT.

This chain uses TRBV5-1 with TRBJ1-2; D call uncertain. This CDR3 comprises 14 residues. V lost 3 bases and J 5 bases, leaving 14 bases between the germline ends. Germline V gene lookup returns CDR1 SGHRS and CDR2 YFSETQ. CDR3 nucleotides: TGCGCCAGCAGCTCACGGGTGCCACCGTATGGCTACACCTTC. It codes for CASSSRVPPYGYTF.

V and J are TRBV3-1 (or the pseudogene TRBV3-2) and TRBJ1-1; 8 bases match TRBD1. The CDR3 length is 14 residues. Germline V gene data show CDR1 as LGHDT and CDR2 as YNNKEL (reference sequence). Trimming at V came to 8 bases and at J to 1 base, leaving 6 bases not matched to a gene. Here the CDR3 DNA reads TGTGCCAGCGGACAGGGCGTGACGAACACTGAAGCTTTCTTT. Residues: CASGQGVTNTEAFF.

This clone was seen once. The chain recombines TRBV4-3 with TRBJ2-3; D may be TRBD1 (6 bases). Trimming removed 4 bases at V and 6 bases at J, with 11 bases between. Germline V gene data show CDR1 as LGHNA and CDR2 as YSLEER. This CDR3 comprises 13 residues. The CDR3 DNA sequence: TGCGCCAGCAGCCCTACAGGGCCGGATACGCAGTATTTT. Its translation: CASSPTGPDTQYF.

J is TRBJ1-5 and V is TRBV7-8; the match to TRBD1 covers 8 bases. The V gene end was trimmed by 4 bases and the J gene end by 4 bases; junction bases not matched to a gene: 3. This CDR3 contains 14 residues. Germline-derived CDR1 and CDR2 are SGHVS and FQNEAQ. CDR3 residues: CASSSGQGNQPQHF. CDR3 DNA sequence: TGTGCCAGCAGCTCAGGACAGGGTAATCAGCCCCAGCATTTT. The whole variable domain, remainder taken from reference TRBV7-8 and TRBJ1-5, is GAGVSQSPRYKVAKRGQDVALRCDPISGHVSLFWYQQALGQGPEFLTYFQNEAQLDKSGLPSDRFFAERPEGSVSTLKIQRTQQEDSAVYLCASSSGQGNQPQHFGDGTRLSIL.

In its sample, this clone was seen once. The chain recombines TRBV20-1 with TRBJ1-1; TRBD1 is a possible D gene (6 bases). Germline values: CDR1 DFQATT, CDR2 SNEGSKA (reference sequence). The CDR3 consists of 12 residues. The V end lost 6 bases, the J end lost 8 bases, and 16 bases lay between the germline ends. Written as DNA, the CDR3 is TGCAGTGCGAGTGACGACAGGACCGAAGCTTTCTTT. It encodes CSASDDRTEAFF.

The CDR3 sequence is CASSGSGTANTGELFF. Here the CDR3 DNA reads TGTGCCAGCAGCGGCTCCGGGACAGCGAACACCGGGGAGCTGTTTTTT. V usage is TRBV9 and J usage is TRBJ2-2, with 7 bases aligning to TRBD1. The CDR3 has 16 residues. Germline V gives CDR1 SGDLS, CDR2 YYNGEE. Trimming at V came to 3 bases and at J to 0 bases, leaving 5 bases not matched to a gene.

The chain recombines TRBV25-1 with TRBJ2-3; 7 bases map to TRBD1. The germline V gene has CDR1 MGHDK and CDR2 SYGVNS. V lost 4 bases, J lost 3 bases, and 4 bases stayed unmatched. This CDR3 is 14 amino acids long. The CDR3: CASSGYRGTDTQYF. The CDR3 DNA sequence: TGTGCCAGCAGTGGGTACAGGGGAACAGATACGCAGTATTTT.

V and J are TRBV28 and TRBJ2-2; D unclear. Trimming left V 4 bases short and J 4 bases short, with 10 bases between. Germline loops: CDR1 MDHEN, CDR2 SYDVKM. This CDR3 comprises 14 residues. The CDR3 nucleotides read TGTGCCAGCAGTTACCCCCACACCACCGGGGAGCTGTTTTTT. The encoded protein is CASSYPHTTGELFF.

In its sample, this clone was seen a few times. The chain carries TRBV11-2 and TRBJ2-4, with D possibly matching TRBD2 (6 bases). Trimming stripped 0 bases from V and 7 bases from J, with 13 bases between. The CDR3 length is 15 residues. CDR1 and CDR2 (germline): SGHAT, FQNNGV. The CDR3 here is CASSLDPRGRNIQYF. CDR3 DNA sequence: TGTGCCAGCAGCTTAGATCCGCGGGGTCGGAACATTCAGTACTTC.

This sequence joins TRBV6-5 and TRBJ1-3, with 8 nucleotides matching TRBD1. The CDR3 loop spans 15 amino acids. CDR1 and CDR2 (germline): MNHEY, SVGAGI. The J segment lost 4 bases and the V segment lost 3 bases, leaving 5 bases of the junction unmatched. CDR3 in amino acids: CASSYSGQGGNTIYF. The CDR3 coding sequence is TGTGCCAGCAGTTATTCCGGACAGGGAGGAAACACCATATATTTT.

This clone has just a few counts. V usage is TRBV7-3 and J usage is TRBJ1-6; 9 bases align to TRBD1. The V gene end was trimmed by 5 bases and the J gene end by 15 bases; junction bases not matched to a gene: 8. Germline loops: CDR1 SGHTA, CDR2 FQGTGA. CDR3 size: 13 residues. CDR3 in amino acids: CASSTEQGAHLHF. CDR3 DNA sequence: TGTGCCAGCAGCACGGAACAGGGGGCTCACCTCCACTTT.

The chain links TRBV11-2 to TRBJ2-5; 8 positions match TRBD2. Germline V lookup: CDR1 SGHAT, CDR2 FQNNGV. Trimming took 5 bases from V and 1 from J; bases not matched to a gene: 9. The CDR3 has 16 amino acids. The CDR3 DNA sequence: TGTGCCAGCAGCCCTCGGAGCGGGGGCCTCCAAGAGACCCAGTACTTC. As protein: CASSPRSGGLQETQYF.

This chain uses TRBV19 with TRBJ1-2; maybe TRBD1 (5 bases). Germline lookup yields CDR1 LNHDA and CDR2 SQIVND (reference sequence). V was shortened by 5 bases and J by 8 bases, with 18 bases between the two germline ends. This CDR3 is 14 amino acids long. The CDR3 region has the DNA TGTGCCAGTAGTGGAGTAAAGGACACTCAGGGCTACACCTTC. Translating it yields CASSGVKDTQGYTF.

This sequence joins TRBV2 and TRBJ1-1, with D perhaps matching TRBD1 (5 bases). The germline V gene encodes CDR1 SNHLY and CDR2 FYNNEI. The ends were cut back, 9 bases at V and 10 bases at J, with 24 bases in the middle. The CDR3 length is 14 residues. The CDR3 loop is CASTGTGGGKGAFF. CDR3 DNA: TGTGCCAGTACCGGCACTGGGGGGGGGAAGGGAGCTTTCTTT. Complete variable domain (other parts from reference TRBV2 and TRBJ1-1): EPEVTQTPSHQVTQMGQEVILRCVPISNHLYFYWYRQILGQKVEFLVSFYNNEISEKSEIFDDQFSVERPDGSNFTLKIRSTKLEDSAMYFCASTGTGGGKGAFFGQGTRLTVV.

The gene calls are TRBV7-3 and TRBJ1-6; possible D gene TRBD1, 5 bases. Per germline, CDR1 SGHTA and CDR2 FQGTGA. Trimming shortened V by 5 bases and J by 6 bases, and 17 bases separated the two germline ends. CDR3 length: 16 residues. CDR3 sequence (DNA): TGTGCCAGCAGCCTTCGGGGGGAGGGTTTTAATTCACCCCTCCACTTT. Its translation is CASSLRGEGFNSPLHF.

The chain has TRBV11-1 and TRBJ1-1, with 11 bases aligning to TRBD1. The CDR3 contains 15 residues. The V segment lost 5 bases and the J segment 0 bases; nucleotides outside the gene matches: 2. Germline V gene sequence: CDR1 SGHAT, CDR2 FQDESV (reference sequence). CDR3 nucleotide sequence: TGTGCCAGCAGCCGGACAGGGGGCATGAACACTGAAGCTTTCTTT. Protein: CASSRTGGMNTEAFF.

The chain carries TRBV25-1 and TRBJ2-2; D remains unclear. In germline, CDR1 is MGHDK, CDR2 SYGVNS. The CDR3 has 14 residues. Between the trimmed V and J ends, which lost 4 bases and 1 base, there was a span of 7 bases. The CDR3 nucleotides are TGTGCCAGCAGTGGGCGGAGGAACACCGGGGAGCTGTTTTTT. It is translated as CASSGRRNTGELFF.

The V gene is TRBV11-2, the J gene TRBJ2-7; 8 bases fit TRBD1. Germline assignment: CDR1 SGHAT and CDR2 FQNNGV. With 5 bases clipped from V and 2 bases from J, the junction kept 8 bases outside the gene matches. The CDR3 covers 15 residues. The CDR3: CASSPWTGSPYEQYF. CDR3 coding DNA: TGTGCCAGCAGCCCTTGGACAGGGTCCCCCTACGAGCAGTACTTC.

The chain couples TRBV5-1 to TRBJ1-2; unclear D gene. V shed 1 base and J shed 6 bases, with 13 bases lying between them. This CDR3 is built from 14 residues. Germline assignment: CDR1 SGHRS and CDR2 YFSETQ. The CDR3 sequence is CASSLNLQTNGYTF. The CDR3 bases are TGCGCCAGCAGCTTGAATTTACAGACTAATGGCTACACCTTC.

J is TRBJ2-3 and V is TRBV24-1; TRBD2 matches 8 bases. CDR3 length equals 16 residues. The V gene end was trimmed by 4 bases and the J gene end by 5 bases; junction bases not matched to a gene: 10. Germline values: CDR1 KGHDR, CDR2 SFDVKD. The CDR3 coding sequence is TGTGCCACCAGTGACCCCCACGGGACTAGTGGAGATACGCAGTATTTT. It translates to CATSDPHGTSGDTQYF.

CDR3 region: CASTISPGQIQETQYF. The CDR3 coding sequence is TGCGCCAGCACCATTTCTCCGGGACAGATCCAAGAGACCCAGTACTTC. The J gene is TRBJ2-5, the V gene TRBV5-1; TRBD1 agrees at 7 bases. From germline, CDR1 is SGHRS and CDR2 YFSETQ. CDR3 size: 16 residues. V was pared by 6 bases and J by 1 base, with 12 bases of the junction left unmatched.

This clone was detected only a few times. The J gene is TRBJ1-4, the V gene TRBV5-5, with D unclear. CDR1 and CDR2 (germline): SGHKS, YYEKEE (reference sequence). Trimming left V 3 bases short and J 0 bases short, with 9 bases between. The CDR3 has 15 amino acids. As DNA, the CDR3 is TGTGCCAGCAGCTCTTACATTGCAACTAATGAAAAACTGTTTTTT. Protein: CASSSYIATNEKLFF.

V is TRBV18 and J is TRBJ1-1; 7 bases agree with TRBD1. The V and J ends lost 2 bases and 1 base, in that order; junction bases with no gene match: 13. The CDR3 loop spans 18 amino acids. Looked up from germline, CDR1 is KGHSH and CDR2 is LQKENI. DNA of the CDR3: TGTGCCAGCTCACCATTGCTTCAGATTACAGGGGCGAACACTGAAGCTTTCTTT. Translating gives CASSPLLQITGANTEAFF. Full variable domain (missing parts from reference TRBV18 and TRBJ1-1): NAGVMQNPRHLVRRRGQEARLRCSPMKGHSHVYWYRQLPEEGLKFMVYLQKENIIDESGMPKERFSAEFPKEGPSILRIQQVVRGDSAAYFCASSPLLQITGANTEAFFGQGTRLTVV.

This chain joins TRBV7-9 and TRBJ1-6; D is possibly TRBD1 (6 bases). The V gene's germline CDR1 is SEHNR and CDR2 FQNEAQ (reference sequence). V lost 5 bases, J lost 10 bases, and 18 bases lay in between. This CDR3 is 15 amino acids long. CDR3 sequence reads: CASSTLGTSASPLHF. CDR3 DNA: TGTGCCAGCAGCACTCTAGGGACATCGGCCTCACCCCTCCACTTT.